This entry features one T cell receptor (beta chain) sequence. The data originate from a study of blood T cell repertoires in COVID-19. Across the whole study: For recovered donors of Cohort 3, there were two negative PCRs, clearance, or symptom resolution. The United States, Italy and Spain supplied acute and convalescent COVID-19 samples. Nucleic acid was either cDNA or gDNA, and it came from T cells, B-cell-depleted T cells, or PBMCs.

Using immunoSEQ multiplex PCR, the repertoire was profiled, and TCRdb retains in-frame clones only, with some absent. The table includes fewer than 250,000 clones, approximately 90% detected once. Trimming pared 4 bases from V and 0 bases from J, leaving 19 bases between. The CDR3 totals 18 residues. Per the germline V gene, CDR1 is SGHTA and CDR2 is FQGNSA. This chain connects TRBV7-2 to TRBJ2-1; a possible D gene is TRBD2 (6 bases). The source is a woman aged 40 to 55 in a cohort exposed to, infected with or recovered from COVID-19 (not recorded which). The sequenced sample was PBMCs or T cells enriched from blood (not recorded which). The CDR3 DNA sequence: TGTGCCAGCAGCTGGGACCCTAGCGCGGCCAGCTCCTACAATGAGCAGTTCTTC. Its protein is CASSWDPSAASSYNEQFF.